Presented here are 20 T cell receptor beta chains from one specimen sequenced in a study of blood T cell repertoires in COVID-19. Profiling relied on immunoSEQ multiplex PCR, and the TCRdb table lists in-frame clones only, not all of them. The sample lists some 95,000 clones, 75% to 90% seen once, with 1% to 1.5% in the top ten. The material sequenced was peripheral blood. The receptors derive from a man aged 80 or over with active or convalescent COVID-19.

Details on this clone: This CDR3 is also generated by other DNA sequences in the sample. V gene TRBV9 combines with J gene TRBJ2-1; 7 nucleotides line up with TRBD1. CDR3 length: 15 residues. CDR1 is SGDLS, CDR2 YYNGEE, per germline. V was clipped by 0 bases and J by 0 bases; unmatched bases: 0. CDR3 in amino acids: CASSVGQGSYNEQFF. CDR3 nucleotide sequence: TGTGCCAGCAGCGTAGGACAGGGCTCCTACAATGAGCAGTTCTTC.

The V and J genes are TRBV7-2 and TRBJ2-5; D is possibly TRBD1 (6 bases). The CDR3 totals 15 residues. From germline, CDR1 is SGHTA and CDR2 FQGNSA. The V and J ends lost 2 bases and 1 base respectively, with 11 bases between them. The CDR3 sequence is CASSLFWTAQETQYF. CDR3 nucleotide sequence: TGTGCCAGCAGCTTATTTTGGACAGCCCAAGAGACCCAGTACTTC. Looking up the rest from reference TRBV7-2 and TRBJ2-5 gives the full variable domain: GAGVSQSPSNKVTEKGKDVELRCDPISGHTALYWYRQSLGQGLEFLIYFQGNSAPDKSGLPSDRFSAERTGGSVSTLTIQRTQQEDSAVYLCASSLFWTAQETQYFGPGTRLLVL.

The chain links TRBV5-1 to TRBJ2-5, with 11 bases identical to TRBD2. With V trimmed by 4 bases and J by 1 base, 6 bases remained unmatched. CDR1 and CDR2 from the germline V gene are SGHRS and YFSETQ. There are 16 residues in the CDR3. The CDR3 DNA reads TGCGCCAGCAGCCCGGTCGGGACTAGCGGCCAAGAGACCCAGTACTTC. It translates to CASSPVGTSGQETQYF.

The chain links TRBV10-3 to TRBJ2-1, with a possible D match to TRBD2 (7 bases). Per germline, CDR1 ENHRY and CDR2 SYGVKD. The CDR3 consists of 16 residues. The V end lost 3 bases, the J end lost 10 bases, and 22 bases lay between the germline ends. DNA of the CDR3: TGTGCCATCAGTGAAAGGGCTAGCGGAGGGGGGTCCGAGCAGTTCTTC. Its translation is CAISERASGGGSEQFF.

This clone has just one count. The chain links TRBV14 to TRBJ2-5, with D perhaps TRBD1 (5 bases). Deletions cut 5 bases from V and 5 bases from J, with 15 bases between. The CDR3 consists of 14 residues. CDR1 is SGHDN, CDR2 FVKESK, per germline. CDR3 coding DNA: TGTGCCAGCAGCAACGCAATACCAGGGGAGACCCAGTACTTC. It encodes CASSNAIPGETQYF. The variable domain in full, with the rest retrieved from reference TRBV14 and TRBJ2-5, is EAGVTQFPSHSVIEKGQTVTLRCDPISGHDNLYWYRRVMGKEIKFLLHFVKESKQDESGMPNNRFLAERTGGTYSTLKVQPAELEDSGVYFCASSNAIPGETQYFGPGTRLLVL.

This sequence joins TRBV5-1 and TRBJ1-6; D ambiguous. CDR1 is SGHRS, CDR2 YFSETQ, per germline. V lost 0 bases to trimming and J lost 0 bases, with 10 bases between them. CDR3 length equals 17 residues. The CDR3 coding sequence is TGCGCCAGCAGCTTGGTGAGGGAGGTCTCCTATAATTCACCCCTCCACTTT. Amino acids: CASSLVREVSYNSPLHF.

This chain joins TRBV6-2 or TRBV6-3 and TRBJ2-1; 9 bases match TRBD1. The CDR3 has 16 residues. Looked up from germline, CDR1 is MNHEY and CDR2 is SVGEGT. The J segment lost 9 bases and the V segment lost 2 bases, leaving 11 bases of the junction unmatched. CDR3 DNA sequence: TGTGCCAGCAGTTACAACCGGGACAGGGCACGCGGTGAGCAGTTCTTC. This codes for CASSYNRDRARGEQFF.

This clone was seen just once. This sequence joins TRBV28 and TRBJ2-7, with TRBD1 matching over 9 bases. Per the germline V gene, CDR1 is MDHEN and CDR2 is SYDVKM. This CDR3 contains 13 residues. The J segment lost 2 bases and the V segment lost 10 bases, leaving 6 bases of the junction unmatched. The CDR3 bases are TGTGCCATCGCCGGGACAGGGCCCTACGAGCAGTACTTC. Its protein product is CAIAGTGPYEQYF.

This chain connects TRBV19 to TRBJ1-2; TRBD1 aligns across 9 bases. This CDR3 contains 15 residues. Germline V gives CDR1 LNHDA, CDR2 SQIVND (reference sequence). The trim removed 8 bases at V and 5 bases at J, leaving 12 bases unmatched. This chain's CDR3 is CASSMYRGRGYGYTF. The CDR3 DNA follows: TGTGCCAGTTCTATGTACAGGGGGCGAGGATATGGCTACACCTTC.

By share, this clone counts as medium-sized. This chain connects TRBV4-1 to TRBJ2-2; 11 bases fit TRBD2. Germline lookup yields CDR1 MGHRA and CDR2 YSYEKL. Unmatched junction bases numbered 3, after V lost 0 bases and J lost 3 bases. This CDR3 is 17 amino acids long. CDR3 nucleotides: TGCGCCAGCAGCCAAGATTTAGCGGGAGGGCACACCGGGGAGCTGTTTTTT. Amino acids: CASSQDLAGGHTGELFF.

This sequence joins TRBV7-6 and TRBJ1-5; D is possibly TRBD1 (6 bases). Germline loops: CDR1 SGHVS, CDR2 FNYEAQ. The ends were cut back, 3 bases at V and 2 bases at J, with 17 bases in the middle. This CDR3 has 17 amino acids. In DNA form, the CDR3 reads TGTGCCAGCAGCTTCTTCCCCGGGACATTCGGCAATCAGCCCCAGCATTTT. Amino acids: CASSFFPGTFGNQPQHF.

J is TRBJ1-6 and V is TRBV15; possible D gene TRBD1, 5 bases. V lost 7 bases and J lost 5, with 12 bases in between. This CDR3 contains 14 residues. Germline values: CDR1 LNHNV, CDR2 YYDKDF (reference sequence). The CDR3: CATTAGRDNSPLHF. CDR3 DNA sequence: TGTGCCACCACCGCGGGACGGGATAATTCACCCCTCCACTTT. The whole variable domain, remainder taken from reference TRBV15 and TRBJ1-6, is DAMVIQNPRYQVTQFGKPVTLSCSQTLNHNVMYWYQQKSSQAPKLLFHYYDKDFNNEADTPDNFQSRRPNTSFCFLDIRSPGLGDTAMYLCATTAGRDNSPLHFGNGTRLTVT.

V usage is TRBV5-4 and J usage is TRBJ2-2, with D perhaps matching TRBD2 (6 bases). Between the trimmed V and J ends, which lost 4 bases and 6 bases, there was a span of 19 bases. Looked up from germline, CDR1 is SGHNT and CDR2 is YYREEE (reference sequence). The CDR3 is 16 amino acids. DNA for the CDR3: TGTGCCAGCAGCCCTCGCGGGGCAGGGATTCCCGGGGAGCTGTTTTTT. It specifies CASSPRGAGIPGELFF. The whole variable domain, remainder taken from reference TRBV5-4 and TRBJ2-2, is ETGVTQSPTHLIKTRGQQVTLRCSSQSGHNTVSWYQQALGQGPQFIFQYYREEENGRGNFPPRFSGLQFPNYSSELNVNALELDDSALYLCASSPRGAGIPGELFFGEGSRLTVL.

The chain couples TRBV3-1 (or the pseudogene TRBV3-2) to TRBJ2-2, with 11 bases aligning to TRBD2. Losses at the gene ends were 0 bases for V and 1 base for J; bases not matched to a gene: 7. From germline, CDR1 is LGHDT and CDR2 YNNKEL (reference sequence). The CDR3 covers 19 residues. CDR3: CASSQESKTSGKNTGELFF. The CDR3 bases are TGTGCCAGCAGCCAAGAATCTAAGACTAGCGGGAAGAACACCGGGGAGCTGTTTTTT.

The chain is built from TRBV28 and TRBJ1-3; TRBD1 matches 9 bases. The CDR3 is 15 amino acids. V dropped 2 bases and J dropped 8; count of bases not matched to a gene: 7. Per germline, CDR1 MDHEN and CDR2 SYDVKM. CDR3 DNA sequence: TGTGCCAGCAGTTTAGGCACAGGGGGCCGATACACCATATATTTT. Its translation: CASSLGTGGRYTIYF. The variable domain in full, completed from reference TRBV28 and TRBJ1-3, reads DVKVTQSSRYLVKRTGEKVFLECVQDMDHENMFWYRQDPGLGLRLIYFSYDVKMKEKGDIPEGYSVSREKKERFSLILESASTNQTSMYLCASSLGTGGRYTIYFGEGSWLTVV.

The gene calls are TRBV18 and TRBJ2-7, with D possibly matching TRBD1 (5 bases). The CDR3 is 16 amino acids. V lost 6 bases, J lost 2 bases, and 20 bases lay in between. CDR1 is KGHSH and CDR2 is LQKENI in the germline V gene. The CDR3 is CASSPRTLLEPYEQYF. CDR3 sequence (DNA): TGTGCCAGCTCCCCCCGGACACTCCTCGAACCCTACGAGCAGTACTTC.

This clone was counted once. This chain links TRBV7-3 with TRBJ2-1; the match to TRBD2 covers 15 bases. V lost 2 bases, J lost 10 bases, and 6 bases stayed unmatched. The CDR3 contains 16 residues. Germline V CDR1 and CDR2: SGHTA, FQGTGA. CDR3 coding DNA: TGTGCCAGCAGCTTATCGGGACTAGCGGGGGGTACGGAGCAGTTCTTC. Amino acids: CASSLSGLAGGTEQFF. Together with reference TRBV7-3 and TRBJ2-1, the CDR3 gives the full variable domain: GAGVSQTPSNKVTEKGKYVELRCDPISGHTALYWYRQSLGQGPEFLIYFQGTGAADDSGLPNDRFFAVRPEGSVSTLKIQRTERGDSAVYLCASSLSGLAGGTEQFFGPGTRLTVL.

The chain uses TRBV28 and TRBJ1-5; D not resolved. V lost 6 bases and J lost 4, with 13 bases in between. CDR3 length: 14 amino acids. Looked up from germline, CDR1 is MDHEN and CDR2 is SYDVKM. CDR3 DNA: TGTGCCAGCAGACAGCCAGAACCTAATCAGCCCCAGCATTTT. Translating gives CASRQPEPNQPQHF.

The CDR3 bases are TGTGCTAGTGCCACGGGACTTCAAGAGACCCAGTACTTC. Amino acids: CASATGLQETQYF. V gene TRBV12-5 combines with J gene TRBJ2-5; D is possibly TRBD2 (6 bases). This CDR3 spans 13 amino acids. The germline V gene encodes CDR1 LGHNT and CDR2 FRNRAP. V was shortened by 7 bases and J by 2 bases, with 11 bases between the two germline ends.

The CDR3 here is CASSYGQQNNYGYTF. The CDR3 coding sequence is TGTGCCAGCAGTTATGGACAGCAGAATAACTATGGCTACACCTTC. V gene TRBV6-5 combines with J gene TRBJ1-2, with a possible D match to TRBD1 (6 bases). CDR1 MNHEY and CDR2 SVGAGI come from the germline V gene. This CDR3 comprises 15 residues. Trimming cost V 3 bases and J 1 base, with 12 bases left between them.